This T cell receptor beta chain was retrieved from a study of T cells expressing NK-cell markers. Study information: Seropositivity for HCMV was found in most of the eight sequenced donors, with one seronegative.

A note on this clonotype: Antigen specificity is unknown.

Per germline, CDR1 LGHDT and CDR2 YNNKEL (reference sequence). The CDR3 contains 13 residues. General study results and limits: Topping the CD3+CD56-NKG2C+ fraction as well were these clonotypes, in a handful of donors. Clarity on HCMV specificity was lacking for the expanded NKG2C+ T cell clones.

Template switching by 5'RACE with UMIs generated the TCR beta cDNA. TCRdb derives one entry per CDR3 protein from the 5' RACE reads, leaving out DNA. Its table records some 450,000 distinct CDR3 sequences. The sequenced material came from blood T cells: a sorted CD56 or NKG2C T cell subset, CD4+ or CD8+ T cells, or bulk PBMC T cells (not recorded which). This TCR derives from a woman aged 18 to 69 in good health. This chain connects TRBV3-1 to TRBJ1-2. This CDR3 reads CASKRGGDYGYTF.